This record concerns one TCR beta chain sequence. Measured with immunoSEQ multiplex PCR; TCRdb has only the in-frame clones, and not every one. Of about 220,000 clones listed, 85% to 95% were seen once; the top ten hold approximately 1.5%. These data are taken from a study of control samples from healthy donors and cancer patients. Material: blood. The receptor was derived from a man over 45 in good health.

The CDR3 region has the DNA TGTGCCACCAGCATCGGGGGGAGTGGGGCCTACGAGCAGTACTTC. It specifies CATSIGGSGAYEQYF. The chain joins TRBV15 to TRBJ2-7; 7 bases line up with TRBD2. This CDR3 comprises 15 residues. V shed 4 bases and J 2 bases; nucleotides not matched to a gene: 8. Germline assignment: CDR1 LNHNV and CDR2 YYDKDF (reference sequence).